The 3 T cell receptor beta chains presented below share a single source sample, sequenced in a study of shared clonotypes between healthy human individuals. TCRdb's copy holds only in-frame clones and misses some; the assay was immunoSEQ multiplex PCR. The sample contains roughly 1,500,000 clones, 97% to 99% of which appear only once. Sequenced material: naive CD4+ T cells sorted from blood. Subset of the sample: CD45RA+ positively selected. All receptors derive from a man between 25 and 39 years old in good health.

The rearrangement joins TRBV10-2 to TRBJ2-7; no definite D call. CDR3 length equals 14 residues. The V end lost 3 bases, the J end lost 0 bases, and 9 bases lay between the germline ends. Germline V lookup: CDR1 WSHSY, CDR2 SAAADI. This CDR3 is CASSDNLPSYEQYF. The CDR3 DNA reads as TGCGCCAGCAGTGACAACTTACCCTCCTACGAGCAGTACTTC.

The count of this clone is one. The chain combines TRBV4-3 with TRBJ1-2; no clear D. Germline V gives CDR1 LGHNA, CDR2 YSLEER. The CDR3 contains 14 residues. The V end was cut by 0 bases, the J end by 3 bases, with 8 bases between. CDR3 nucleotide sequence: TGCGCCAGCAGCCAAGAGTCCTGGGACTATGGCTACACCTTC. Translation gives CASSQESWDYGYTF.

The V call is TRBV27, the J call TRBJ2-2, with 7 bases identical to TRBD2. J gave up 0 bases and V 4 bases, and 5 bases lay outside the gene matches. The CDR3 has 16 amino acids. The germline V gene encodes CDR1 MNHEY and CDR2 SMNVEV (reference sequence). This chain's CDR3 is CASSSGGGANTGELFF. CDR3 sequence (DNA): TGTGCCAGCAGTTCCGGGGGAGGGGCGAACACCGGGGAGCTGTTTTTT.